The T cell receptor (beta chain) under discussion was sequenced for a study of T cell repertoires in ileal Crohn's disease. Time point meaning: inflamed ileum from the surgical specimen. Some clones are missing from TCRdb's copy, which holds only in-frame ones; the method was immunoSEQ multiplex PCR. Found here are roughly 13,000 clones, over 75% of them singletons; the top ten hold roughly 14%. Trimming left V 2 bases short and J 5 bases short, with 13 bases between. The germline gives CDR1 SGHVS, CDR2 FQNEAQ. The CDR3 covers 15 residues. This rearrangement joins TRBV7-8 to TRBJ1-5, with D possibly matching TRBD1 (5 bases). The origin of this receptor is an adult with Crohn's disease. What was sequenced was ileal tissue. CDR3 sequence (DNA): TGTGCCAGCAGCTTATTGAGTGGGGCAGATCAGCCCCAGCATTTT. It specifies CASSLLSGADQPQHF.